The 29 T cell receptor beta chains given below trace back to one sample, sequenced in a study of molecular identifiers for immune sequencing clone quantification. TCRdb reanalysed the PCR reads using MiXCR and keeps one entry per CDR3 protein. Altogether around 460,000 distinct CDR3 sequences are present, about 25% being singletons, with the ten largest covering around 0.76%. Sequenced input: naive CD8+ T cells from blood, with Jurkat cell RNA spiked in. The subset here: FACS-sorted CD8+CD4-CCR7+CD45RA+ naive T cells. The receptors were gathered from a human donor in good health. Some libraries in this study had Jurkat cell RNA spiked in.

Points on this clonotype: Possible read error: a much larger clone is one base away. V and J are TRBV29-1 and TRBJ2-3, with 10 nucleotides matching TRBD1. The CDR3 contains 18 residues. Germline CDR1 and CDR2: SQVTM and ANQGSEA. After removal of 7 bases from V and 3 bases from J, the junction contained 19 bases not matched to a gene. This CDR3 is CSGEPRDRGGGGTDTQYF. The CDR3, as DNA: TGCAGCGGCGAGCCCCGGGACAGGGGAGGGGGGGGTACAGATACGCAGTATTTT.

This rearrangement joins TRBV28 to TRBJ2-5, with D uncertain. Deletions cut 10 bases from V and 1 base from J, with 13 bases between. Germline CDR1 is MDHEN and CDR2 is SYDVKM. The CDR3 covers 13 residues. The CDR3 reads CATNQPPQETQYF. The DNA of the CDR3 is TGTGCCACCAATCAGCCCCCCCAAGAGACCCAGTACTTC.

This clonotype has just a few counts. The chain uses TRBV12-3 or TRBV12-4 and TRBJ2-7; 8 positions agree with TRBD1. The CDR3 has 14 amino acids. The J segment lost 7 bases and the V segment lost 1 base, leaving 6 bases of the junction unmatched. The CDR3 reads CASSLVQGAREQYF. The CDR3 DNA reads TGTGCCAGCAGTTTAGTTCAGGGGGCGAGGGAGCAGTACTTC.

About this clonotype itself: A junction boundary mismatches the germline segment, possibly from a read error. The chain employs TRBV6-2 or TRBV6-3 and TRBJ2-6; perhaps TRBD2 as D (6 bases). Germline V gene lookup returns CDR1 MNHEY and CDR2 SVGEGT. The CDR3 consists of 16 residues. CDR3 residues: CAGSRRLVSGANVLTF. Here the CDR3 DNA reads TGTGCCGGCAGCCGCAGACTAGTGTCTGGGGCCAACGTCCTGACTTTC.

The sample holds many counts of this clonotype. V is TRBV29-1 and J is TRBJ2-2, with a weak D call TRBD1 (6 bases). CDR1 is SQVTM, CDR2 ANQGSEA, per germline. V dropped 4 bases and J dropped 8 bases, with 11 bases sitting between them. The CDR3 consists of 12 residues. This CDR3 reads CSVVTGSGELFF. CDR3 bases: TGCAGCGTTGTTACAGGGTCAGGGGAGCTGTTTTTT.

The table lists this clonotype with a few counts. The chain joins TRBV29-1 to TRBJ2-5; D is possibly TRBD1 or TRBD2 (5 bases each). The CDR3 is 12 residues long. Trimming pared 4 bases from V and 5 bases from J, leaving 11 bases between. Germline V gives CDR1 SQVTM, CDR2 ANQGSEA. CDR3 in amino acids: CSVGGISETQYF. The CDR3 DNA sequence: TGCAGCGTTGGGGGGATTTCGGAGACCCAGTACTTC.

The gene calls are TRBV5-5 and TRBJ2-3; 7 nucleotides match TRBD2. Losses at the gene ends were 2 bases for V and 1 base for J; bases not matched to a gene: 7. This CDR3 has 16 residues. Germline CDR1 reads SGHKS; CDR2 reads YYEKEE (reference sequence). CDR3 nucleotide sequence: TGTGCCAGCAGCTTATTGGCGGGAGAACGCACAGATACGCAGTATTTT. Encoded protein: CASSLLAGERTDTQYF.

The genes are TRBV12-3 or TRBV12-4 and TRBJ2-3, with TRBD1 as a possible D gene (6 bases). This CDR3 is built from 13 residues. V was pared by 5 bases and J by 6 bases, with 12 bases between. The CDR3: CASSTDRVDTQYF. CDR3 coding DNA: TGTGCCAGCAGTACGGACAGAGTGGATACGCAGTATTTT.

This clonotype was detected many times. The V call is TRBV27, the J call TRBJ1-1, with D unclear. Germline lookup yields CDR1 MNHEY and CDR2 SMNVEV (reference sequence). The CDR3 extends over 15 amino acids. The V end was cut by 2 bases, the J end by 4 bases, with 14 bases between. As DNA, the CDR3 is TGTGCCAGCAGTTTAGGGATTACGGGCGGCACTGAAGCTTTCTTT. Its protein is CASSLGITGGTEAFF.

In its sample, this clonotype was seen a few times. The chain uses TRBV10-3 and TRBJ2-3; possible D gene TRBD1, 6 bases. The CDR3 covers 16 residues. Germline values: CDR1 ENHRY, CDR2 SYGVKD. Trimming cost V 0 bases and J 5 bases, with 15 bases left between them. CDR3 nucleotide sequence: TGTGCCATCAGTGAGTCGTCGACAGGCGCGGGAGATACGCAGTATTTT. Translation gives CAISESSTGAGDTQYF.

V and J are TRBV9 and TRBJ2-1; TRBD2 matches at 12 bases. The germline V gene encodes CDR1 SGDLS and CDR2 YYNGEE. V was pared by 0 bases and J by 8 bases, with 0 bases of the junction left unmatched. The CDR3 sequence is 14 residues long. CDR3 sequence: CASSVGLAGDEQFF. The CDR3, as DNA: TGTGCCAGCAGCGTAGGACTAGCGGGAGATGAGCAGTTCTTC.

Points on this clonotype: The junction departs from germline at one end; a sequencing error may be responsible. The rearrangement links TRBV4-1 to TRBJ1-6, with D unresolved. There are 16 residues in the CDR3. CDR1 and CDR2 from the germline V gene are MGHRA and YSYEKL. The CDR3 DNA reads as TGCGCCAGCAGCCAAGTAACCTTCTCCCCGGATTCACCCCTCCCCTTT. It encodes CASSQVTFSPDSPLPF.

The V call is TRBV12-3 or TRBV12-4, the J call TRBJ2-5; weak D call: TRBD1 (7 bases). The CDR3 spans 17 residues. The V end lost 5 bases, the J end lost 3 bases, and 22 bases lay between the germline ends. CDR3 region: CASSPEIGRGAEETQYF. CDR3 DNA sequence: TGTGCCAGCAGTCCCGAGATTGGCAGGGGGGCAGAAGAGACCCAGTACTTC.

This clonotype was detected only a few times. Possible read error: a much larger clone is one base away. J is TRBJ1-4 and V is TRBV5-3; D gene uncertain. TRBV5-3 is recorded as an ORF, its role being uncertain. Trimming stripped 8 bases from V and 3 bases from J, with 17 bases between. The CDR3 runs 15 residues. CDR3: CASGLVWSANEKLFF. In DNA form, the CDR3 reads TGTGCCAGCGGCTTGGTGTGGAGTGCTAATGAAAAACTGTTTTTT.

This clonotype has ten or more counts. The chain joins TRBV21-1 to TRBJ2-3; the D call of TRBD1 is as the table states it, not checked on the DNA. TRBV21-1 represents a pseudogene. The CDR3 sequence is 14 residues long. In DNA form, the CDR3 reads TGTGCCAGCAGCAAATACAGGGTGGAGGATACGCAGTATTTT. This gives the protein CASSKYRVEDTQYF.

CDR3: CASSYGRERVDTQYF. The CDR3 region has the DNA TGTGCCAGCAGTTACGGCCGGGAGCGGGTAGATACGCAGTATTTT. This sequence joins TRBV6-6 and TRBJ2-3; tentatively, D is TRBD2 (6 bases). The CDR3 totals 15 residues. Between the trimmed V and J ends, which lost 2 bases and 5 bases, there was a span of 14 bases. CDR1 and CDR2 (germline): MNHNY, SVGAGI (reference sequence).

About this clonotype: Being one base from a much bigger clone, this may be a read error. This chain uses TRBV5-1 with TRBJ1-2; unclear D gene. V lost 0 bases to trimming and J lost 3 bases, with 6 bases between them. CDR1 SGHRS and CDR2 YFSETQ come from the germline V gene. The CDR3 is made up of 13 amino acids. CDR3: CASSLEQHYGYTF. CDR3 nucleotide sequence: TGCGCCAGCAGCTTGGAACAGCACTATGGCTACACCTTC.

The CDR3 sequence: CSAPLEAGEGSEQFF. CDR3 nucleotide sequence: TGCAGTGCTCCCCTTGAAGCGGGAGAAGGGAGTGAGCAGTTCTTC. J is TRBJ2-1 and V is TRBV20-1, with 8 bases that match TRBD2. CDR1 and CDR2 from the germline V gene are DFQATT and SNEGSKA (reference sequence). The V segment lost 5 bases and the J segment 9 bases; nucleotides outside the gene matches: 15. The CDR3 runs 15 residues.

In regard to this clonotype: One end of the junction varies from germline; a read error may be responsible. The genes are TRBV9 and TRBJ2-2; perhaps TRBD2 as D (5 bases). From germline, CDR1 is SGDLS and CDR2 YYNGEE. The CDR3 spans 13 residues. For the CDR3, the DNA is TGTGCCAGCAGCGTAGTCGGCACCGGGGAGCTGCTTTTT. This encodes CASSVVGTGELLF.

The CDR3 bases are TGTGCCAGCAGCAAAGTCCCCCTTAGGGGCTACAACTTC. It translates to CASSKVPLRGYNF. The rearrangement links TRBV21-1 to TRBJ1-2; the table's D gene call, TRBD1, was not cross checked with the DNA. TRBV21-1 is listed as a pseudogene. The CDR3 contains 13 residues.

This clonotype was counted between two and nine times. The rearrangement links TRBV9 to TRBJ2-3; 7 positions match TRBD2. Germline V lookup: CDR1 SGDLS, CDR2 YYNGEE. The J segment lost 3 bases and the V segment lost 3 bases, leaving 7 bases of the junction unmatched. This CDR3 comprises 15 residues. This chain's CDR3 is CASSGEGFPTDTQYF. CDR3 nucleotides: TGTGCCAGCAGCGGGGAGGGCTTTCCGACAGATACGCAGTATTTT. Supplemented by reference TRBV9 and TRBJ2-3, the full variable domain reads DSGVTQTPKHLITATGQRVTLRCSPRSGDLSVYWYQQSLDQGLQFLIQYYNGEERAKGNILERFSAQQFPDLHSELNLSSLELGDSALYFCASSGEGFPTDTQYFGPGTRLTVL.

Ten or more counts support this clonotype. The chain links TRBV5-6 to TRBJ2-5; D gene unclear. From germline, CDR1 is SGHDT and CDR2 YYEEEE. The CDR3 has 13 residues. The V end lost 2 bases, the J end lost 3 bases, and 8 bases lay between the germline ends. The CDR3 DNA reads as TGTGCCAGCAGCTTAGAGGCAGAAGAGACCCAGTACTTC. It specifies CASSLEAEETQYF.

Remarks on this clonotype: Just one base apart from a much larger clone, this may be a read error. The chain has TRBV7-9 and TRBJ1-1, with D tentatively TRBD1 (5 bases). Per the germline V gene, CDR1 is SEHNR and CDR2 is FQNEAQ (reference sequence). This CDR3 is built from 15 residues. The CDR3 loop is CASSPFIGENTEDFF. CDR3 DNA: TGTGCCAGCAGCCCCTTTATAGGGGAGAACACTGAAGATTTCTTT.

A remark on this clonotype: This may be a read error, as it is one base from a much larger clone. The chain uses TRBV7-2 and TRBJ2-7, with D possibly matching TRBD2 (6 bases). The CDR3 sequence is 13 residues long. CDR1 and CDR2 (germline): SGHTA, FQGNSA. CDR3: CASRSTSSYAQYF. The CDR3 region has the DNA TGTGCCAGCCGAAGTACTAGCTCCTACGCGCAGTACTTC.

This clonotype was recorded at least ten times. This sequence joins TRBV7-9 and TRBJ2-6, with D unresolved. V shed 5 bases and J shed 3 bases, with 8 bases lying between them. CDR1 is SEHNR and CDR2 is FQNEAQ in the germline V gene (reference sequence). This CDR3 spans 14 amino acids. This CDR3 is CASSPTFGANVLTF. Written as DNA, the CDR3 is TGTGCCAGCAGCCCCACTTTTGGGGCCAACGTCCTGACTTTC.

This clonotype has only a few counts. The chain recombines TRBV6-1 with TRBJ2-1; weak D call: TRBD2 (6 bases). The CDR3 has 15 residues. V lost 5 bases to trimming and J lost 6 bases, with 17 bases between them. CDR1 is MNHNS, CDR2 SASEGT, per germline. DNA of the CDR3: TGTGCCAGCAGTTATCGAACGGGAGACTTCAATGAGCAGTTCTTC. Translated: CASSYRTGDFNEQFF.

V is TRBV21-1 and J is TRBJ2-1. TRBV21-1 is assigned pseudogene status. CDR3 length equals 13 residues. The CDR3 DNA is TGTGCCAGACCGGAGAGAGGCTCGATTGAGCAGTTCTTC. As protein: CARPERGSIEQFF.

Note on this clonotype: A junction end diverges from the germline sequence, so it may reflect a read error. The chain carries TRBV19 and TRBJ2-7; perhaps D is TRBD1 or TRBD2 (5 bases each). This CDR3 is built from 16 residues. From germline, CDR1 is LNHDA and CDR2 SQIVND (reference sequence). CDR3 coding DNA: TGTGCCAGTAGTATGGGTTTGGGGACCGGCCTCTACGAGCGGTACTTC. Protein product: CASSMGLGTGLYERYF.

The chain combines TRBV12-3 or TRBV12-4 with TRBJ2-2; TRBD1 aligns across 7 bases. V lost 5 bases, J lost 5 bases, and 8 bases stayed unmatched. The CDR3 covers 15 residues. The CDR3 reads CASSPPGQRTGELFF. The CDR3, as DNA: TGTGCCAGCAGTCCGCCGGGACAGCGAACCGGGGAGCTGTTTTTT.